Shown below are 5 T cell receptor beta chains from a single sample sequenced in a study of Ad26.COV2.S vaccination and SARS-CoV-2 variants. Specified treatment: some 19 received Ad26.COV2.S at low or high dose, single or two shots; roughly 5 received placebo; per-sample allocation not given. Sampling was performed 63 days after the first vaccine or placebo injection. Sequencing used immunoSEQ multiplex PCR; TCRdb keeps in-frame clones, though not all of them. The sample has 400,000 to 450,000 clones, 80% to 95% seen once. The source material was peripheral blood, sampled in a trial of Ad26.COV2.S vaccine versus placebo. These receptors all come from a person aged 18-60 years who received the Ad26.COV2.S COVID-19 vaccine or a placebo.

The count of this clone is one. J is TRBJ1-1 and V is TRBV27, with D possibly being TRBD1 (6 bases). The CDR3 length is 18 residues. The germline V gene has CDR1 MNHEY and CDR2 SMNVEV (reference sequence). Trimming shortened V by 2 bases and J by 0 bases, and 19 bases separated the two germline ends. CDR3 region: CASSLGDPDRTLNTEAFF. The CDR3 region has the DNA TGTGCCAGCAGTTTAGGAGATCCGGACAGAACCCTGAACACTGAAGCTTTCTTT.

To note about this clone: At the DNA level, this CDR3 is encoded by other sequences in the same sample as well. The rearrangement uses TRBV6-2 or TRBV6-3 and TRBJ2-5; no clear D. Germline CDR1 and CDR2: MNHEY and SVGEGT. The CDR3 totals 11 residues. Trimming cost V 5 bases and J 5 bases, with 6 bases left between them. This CDR3 is CASSPRETQYF. DNA of the CDR3: TGTGCCAGCAGTCCCCGGGAGACCCAGTACTTC.

The chain couples TRBV5-4 to TRBJ2-7; maybe TRBD2 (7 bases). V lost 4 bases and J lost 5, with 19 bases in between. The CDR3 runs to 15 residues. In germline, CDR1 is SGHNT, CDR2 YYREEE (reference sequence). CDR3 in amino acids: CASSRGAGNVDEQYF. For the CDR3, the DNA is TGTGCCAGCAGCCGGGGGGCAGGGAATGTCGACGAGCAGTACTTC.

The chain uses TRBV28 and TRBJ2-7; 9 bases agree with TRBD1. CDR1 and CDR2 (germline): MDHEN, SYDVKM. The CDR3 spans 17 residues. The V gene end was trimmed by 1 base and the J gene end by 5 bases; junction bases not matched to a gene: 12. CDR3 loop: CASSLFPVGTGRNEQYF. CDR3 bases: TGTGCCAGCAGTTTATTCCCGGTAGGGACAGGGAGGAACGAGCAGTACTTC. Supplemented by reference TRBV28 and TRBJ2-7, the full variable domain reads DVKVTQSSRYLVKRTGEKVFLECVQDMDHENMFWYRQDPGLGLRLIYFSYDVKMKEKGDIPEGYSVSREKKERFSLILESASTNQTSMYLCASSLFPVGTGRNEQYFGPGTRLTVT.

The chain combines TRBV9 with TRBJ1-6; TRBD1 might be the D (6 bases). Trimming removed 10 bases from V and 9 bases from J, with 17 bases in between. The CDR3 length is 13 residues. The germline V gene has CDR1 SGDLS and CDR2 YYNGEE. CDR3 residues: CASQSGRGSPLHF. DNA of the CDR3: TGTGCCTCCCAATCCGGCAGGGGTTCACCCCTCCACTTT.